This T cell receptor beta chain was captured by sequencing in a study of naive and memory T cell subsets (dated by TCRdb to 2017 to 2019). Looking at the study overall: Sorted naive and memory T cell subsets from peripheral blood were analyzed in the study using a UMI-based, open-source pipeline for TCR alpha and beta sequencing. RNA was DNase-treated and reverse transcribed with TCR constant-region primers, mostly using SuperScript III. Complete agreement was observed between the functional CMV T cell responses and the IgG serology results. The research as a whole found: In both CD4 and CD8 cells, the Gini index increased while Shannon and inverse Simpson diversity decreased from naive through CM, EM and EMRA. Following error correction, more than 95% of naive TCR sequences occurred only once, which made naive abundance distributions much steeper than those of memory subsets. A power law was followed by TCR abundance, with an exponent that differed between naive and memory subsets but was consistent across the three individuals. RNA-based TCR counts may be affected by expression changes linked to T cell activation and differentiation. Single alpha or beta chain sequences, rather than paired alpha/beta receptors, were used to define clonotypes. The repertoire findings for the naive and memory subsets could not be validated against a ground truth because none was available.

TCR alpha and beta chain libraries were amplified separately from the second PCR step onward. To determine each donor's CMV status, fresh PBMCs were stimulated overnight with CMV viral lysate, and IFNgamma production from CD4+ T cells was then assessed. CD4 T cells were positively selected with Miltenyi beads, followed by positive selection of CD8 T cells from the CD4-negative fraction. Cells were stained for CD3, CD4, CD8, CD45RA, CD27 and a live/dead dye and were sorted on a BD Aria II into four subsets based on CD45RA and CD27. A few healthy volunteers provided blood, and the blood of each volunteer was split into CD4 and CD8 T cells and then into four differentiation subsets. About 0.11 L of peripheral blood was drawn per donor, and PBMC were isolated by Ficoll-Paque PLUS density-gradient centrifugation. The sorted cells were lysed in RLT buffer, after which RNA was extracted using a Qiagen RNeasy kit and kept at -80 degrees C.

With respect to this clonotype: Its cognate antigen has yet to be identified. Per-base quality was not reported, and no clone a single base away is much larger than it.

The library was built by means of UMI-ligation and nested PCR. To cover both TRBC1 and TRBC2, the beta constant-region primer consisted of an equimolar mix of two oligonucleotides. A single-stranded oligonucleotide containing the SP2 primer and a 12-nucleotide UMI was joined to the 3' end of the cDNA by T4 RNA ligase 1. The ligated cDNA went through four rounds of PCR with nested alpha and beta constant-region primers together with the SP2 primer. Incubation of the ligation reaction was carried out at 16 degrees C for roughly 20-25 hours. PCR2 was typically run as a SYBR Green qPCR and stopped at a predetermined threshold to prevent over-amplification. Every purification after the first one was done using Agencourt AMPure XP magnetic beads. Library quantification was done by Qubit, followed by a TapeStation check on which the main peak was expected at around 650 bp. Pooled libraries were sequenced on an Illumina MiSeq using v2 2x251 paired-end kits, and typically about 0.95-2.1 million reads were obtained per sample. Each sample was pooled at about 4 nM, and about 5-7% PhiX was included to help cluster recognition. As for the original processing: Using tag matching that tolerated one base-pair mismatch, Decombinator assigned V and J genes to FASTQ reads that had been processed by Demultiplexor. UMIs were used by Collapsinator to correct both sequencing errors and frequency errors arising from PCR heterogeneity. TCRs were translated and CDR3s were extracted from the conserved cysteine to the FGXG phenylalanine by CDR3Translator, with non-productive sequences being flagged. Gini, Shannon entropy and inverse Simpson indices were calculated on repertoires subsampled to equal numbers of UMI-defined TCRs. Clonotype abundance distributions were fitted to a power law by maximum likelihood within the linear range. On one naive CD8 sample, the pipeline and MIGEC gave similar UMI counts, unique TCR numbers and clonal distributions. A set of several thousand CMV-associated CDR3 sequences, compiled from VDJdb and a published dataset, was used to search the repertoires. TCRdb took the public reads, trimmed them with fastp at Q25, ran MiXCR for clone calling and kept in-frame beta chains. Rows with one shared CDR3 protein collapse into an entry with the most common genes and DNA. For this entry, the V and J calls and clone size follow TCRdb and not the study's own pipeline. The table for this sample lists 77,000 or so distinct CDR3 sequences; around 13% of them were counted only once. The top ten clonotypes cover roughly 0.84% of the sample.

The CDR3 runs 13 residues from the cysteine to the phenylalanine. Left in the record is the CDR3 DNA by itself, 39 bases read in frame from the first base. The germline V gene gives CDR1 as SGHTA and CDR2 as FQGNSA. Relative to germline, V is 3 bases shorter and J is 1 base shorter, with 6 bases between their ends. The chain joins TRBV7-2 to TRBJ1-1; the D segment could be TRBD1, given 5 matching bases. Sequencing was carried out using central memory CD4+ T cells from blood. Interpreted using the paper, the cell subset or site label stands for: central memory, CD45RA- CD27+. This clonotype was sampled from a human donor in good health. The CDR3: CASSLDKNTEAFF. Here is the DNA: TGTGCCAGCAGCTTGGACAAGAACACTGAAGCTTTCTTT.